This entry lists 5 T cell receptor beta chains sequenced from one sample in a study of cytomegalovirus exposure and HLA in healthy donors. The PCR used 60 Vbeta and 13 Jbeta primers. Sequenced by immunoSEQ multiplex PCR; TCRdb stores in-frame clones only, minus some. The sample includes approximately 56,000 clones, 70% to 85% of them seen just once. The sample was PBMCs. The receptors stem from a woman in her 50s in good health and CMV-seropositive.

CDR3 region: CASSNGREQRNEQFF. The CDR3 nucleotides read TGTGCCAGTAGTAATGGGCGGGAGCAGCGCAATGAGCAGTTCTTC. This rearrangement joins TRBV19 to TRBJ2-1, with 7 nucleotides matching TRBD2. Per the germline V gene, CDR1 is LNHDA and CDR2 is SQIVND (reference sequence). This CDR3 is 15 amino acids long. V dropped 4 bases and J dropped 6; count of bases not matched to a gene: 9.

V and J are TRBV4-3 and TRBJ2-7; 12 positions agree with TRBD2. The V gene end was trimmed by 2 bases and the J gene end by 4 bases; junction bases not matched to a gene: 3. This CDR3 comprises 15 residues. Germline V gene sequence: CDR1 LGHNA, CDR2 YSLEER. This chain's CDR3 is CASSQTSGRRYEQYF. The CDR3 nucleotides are TGCGCCAGCAGCCAAACTAGCGGGAGGAGGTACGAGCAGTACTTC.

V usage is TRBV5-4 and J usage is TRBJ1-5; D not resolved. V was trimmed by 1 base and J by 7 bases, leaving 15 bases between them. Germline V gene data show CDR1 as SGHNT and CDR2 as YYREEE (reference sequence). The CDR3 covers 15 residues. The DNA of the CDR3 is TGTGCCAGCAGCTTGATACGGGGAAGAAAACAGCCCCAGCATTTT. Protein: CASSLIRGRKQPQHF.

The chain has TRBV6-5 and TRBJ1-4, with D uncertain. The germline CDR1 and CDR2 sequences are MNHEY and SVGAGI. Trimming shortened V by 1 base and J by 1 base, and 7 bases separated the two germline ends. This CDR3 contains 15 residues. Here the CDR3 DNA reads TGTGCCAGCAGTTACTTTGGCGGAACTAATGAAAAACTGTTTTTT. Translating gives CASSYFGGTNEKLFF.

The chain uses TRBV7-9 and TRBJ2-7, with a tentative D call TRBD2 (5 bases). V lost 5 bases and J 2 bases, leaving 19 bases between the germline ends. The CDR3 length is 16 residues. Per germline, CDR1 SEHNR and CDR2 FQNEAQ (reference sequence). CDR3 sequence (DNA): TGTGCCAGCAGCGCACGACTGGGGAGCGTTGCCTACGAGCAGTACTTC. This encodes CASSARLGSVAYEQYF.